Below, 27 T cell receptor beta chains from the same sample are listed, as sequenced in a study of CD8+ T cells in alopecia areata (dated 2018 in TCRdb). Library prep was done by the immunoSEQ multiplex PCR assay. RNA was extracted from all samples and reverse transcribed into cDNA as template for TCR sequencing. The source is immuneACCESS, and TCRdb retained only in-frame sequences with V and J called. Part of the clones is not carried over; for the studies checked, unresolved V genes explain less than half of this, and the remainder is unexplained. Across this sample there are about 100,000 clones, with 44% seen only once. The ten most abundant clones make up roughly a sixth of the sample. Reading the label with the study, this specimen's time point is: about 25 weeks on oral tofacitinib. Taken with the paper, the label for treatment or condition translates to: oral pan-JAK inhibitor, 5-10 mg twice daily.

Sequencing was performed on CD8+ T cells sorted from blood, taken at week 24, from a patient treated with tofacitinib. Receptor source: a human donor with alopecia areata.

V usage is TRBV7-9 and J usage is TRBJ1-3; D may be TRBD1 (6 bases). V lost 5 bases, J lost 0 bases, and 14 bases lay in between. The CDR3 consists of 16 residues. The germline gives CDR1 SEHNR, CDR2 FQNEAQ (reference sequence). CDR3 in DNA: TGTGCCAGCAGCCTCGGGGGGACAAACTCTGGAAACACCATATATTTT. Protein sequence: CASSLGGTNSGNTIYF.

The V and J genes are TRBV25-1 and TRBJ1-2; D is ambiguous. Trimming took off 2 bases at V and 2 bases at J, with 9 bases between the two ends. The CDR3 consists of 14 residues. Per germline, CDR1 MGHDK and CDR2 SYGVNS. The CDR3 DNA is TGTGCCAGCAGTGAAACCCGTCGGAACTATGGCTACACCTTC. Protein product: CASSETRRNYGYTF.

This clone was detected only a few times. This specimen includes other DNA sequences encoding the same CDR3. The chain links TRBV5-4 to TRBJ2-7, with D unresolved. V was cut by 1 base and J by 1 base, with 6 bases left in between. The CDR3 contains 13 residues. Germline CDR1 is SGHNT and CDR2 is YYREEE (reference sequence). CDR3 DNA sequence: TGTGCCAGCAGCTTGACACCATCCTACGAGCAGTACTTC. Protein product: CASSLTPSYEQYF.

This chain links TRBV4-1 with TRBJ2-3; 8 bases are a match to TRBD2. CDR3 length: 16 amino acids. The germline V gene has CDR1 MGHRA and CDR2 YSYEKL. Germline trimming cut 4 bases from V and 4 bases from J; bases unmatched to any gene: 10. Here the CDR3 reads CASSPLGAGGSDTQYF. In DNA, the CDR3 is TGCGCCAGCAGCCCCCTGGGGGCGGGGGGCTCAGATACGCAGTATTTT.

V is TRBV7-9 and J is TRBJ2-3; 10 bases map to TRBD2. Trimming cost V 5 bases and J 4 bases; bases outside gene matches: 18. Germline-derived CDR1 and CDR2 are SEHNR and FQNEAQ (reference sequence). This CDR3 has 19 amino acids. CDR3 amino acids: CASSQGAATSGKGADTQYF. The CDR3 DNA reads as TGTGCCAGCAGCCAGGGAGCCGCCACTAGCGGGAAAGGTGCAGATACGCAGTATTTT.

The chain employs TRBV18 and TRBJ2-7; D may be TRBD1 (6 bases). V lost 3 bases, J lost 7 bases, and 22 bases lay in between. The CDR3 is made up of 16 amino acids. Germline lookup yields CDR1 KGHSH and CDR2 LQKENI. As DNA, the CDR3 is TGTGCCAGCTCACCGCAGAGCACAGGGATTCGAGGGGAGCAGTACTTC. Its protein is CASSPQSTGIRGEQYF.

V is TRBV7-6 and J is TRBJ2-7; tentative D call: TRBD2 (5 bases). V was cut by 5 bases and J by 2 bases, with 10 bases left in between. The CDR3 is 13 residues long. Looked up from germline, CDR1 is SGHVS and CDR2 is FNYEAQ. The CDR3 DNA reads TGTGCCAGCAGCCCAGGACTGACCTACGAGCAGTACTTC. Translation: CASSPGLTYEQYF. Full variable domain (outside the CDR3, taken from reference TRBV7-6 and TRBJ2-7): GAGVSQSPRYKVTKRGQDVALRCDPISGHVSLYWYRQALGQGPEFLTYFNYEAQQDKSGLPNDRFSAERPEGSISTLTIQRTEQRDSAMYRCASSPGLTYEQYFGPGTRLTVT.

There are a few counts of this clone. The chain uses TRBV4-1 and TRBJ2-3; possibly TRBD1 for D (6 bases). V gave up 1 base and J gave up 4 bases, with 12 bases separating them. CDR1 and CDR2 (germline): MGHRA, YSYEKL. There are 15 residues in the CDR3. The CDR3 DNA is TGCGCCAGCAGCCAAGGTAACAGGGTGGCAGATACGCAGTATTTT. It yields the protein CASSQGNRVADTQYF.

The rearrangement joins TRBV19 to TRBJ1-2; 10 bases are a match to TRBD1. Per the germline V gene, CDR1 is LNHDA and CDR2 is SQIVND (reference sequence). Unmatched junction bases numbered 11, after V lost 3 bases and J lost 4 bases. The CDR3 is 17 residues long. The CDR3 DNA reads as TGTGCCAGTAGTATTTCCGGGACAGGGGCGCAAAGCTATGGCTACACCTTC. Translated, it gives CASSISGTGAQSYGYTF.

This clone has more than one count but fewer than ten. This chain uses TRBV7-9 with TRBJ2-3; 9 nucleotides line up with TRBD2. V lost 5 bases, J lost 4 bases, and 4 bases stayed unmatched. CDR3 length: 14 residues. CDR1 is SEHNR and CDR2 is FQNEAQ in the germline V gene (reference sequence). In DNA form, the CDR3 reads TGTGCCAGCAGCATATTAGCGGGAGCAGATACGCAGTATTTT. Residues: CASSILAGADTQYF.

This clone was counted a few times. This chain links TRBV9 with TRBJ2-7; tentative D call: TRBD2 (6 bases). Looked up from germline, CDR1 is SGDLS and CDR2 is YYNGEE. CDR3 length: 13 residues. Trimming stripped 4 bases from V and 5 bases from J, with 13 bases between. In nucleotides, the CDR3 is TGTGCCAGCAGCCAAGGCACGGGAGACGAGCAGTACTTC. It specifies CASSQGTGDEQYF.

This clone was counted a few times. This chain links TRBV28 with TRBJ1-4; 8 bases fit TRBD1. Germline-derived CDR1 and CDR2 are MDHEN and SYDVKM. This CDR3 is 16 amino acids long. Germline trimming cut 2 bases from V and 8 bases from J; bases unmatched to any gene: 10. CDR3 bases: TGTGCCAGCAGTTTAGCCCCGGACAGGGTCAGCGAAAAACTGTTTTTT. The encoded protein is CASSLAPDRVSEKLFF.

The chain has TRBV5-8 and TRBJ1-1, with D unresolved. This CDR3 spans 12 amino acids. Germline V gene sequence: CDR1 SGHTS, CDR2 YDEGEE. V was trimmed by 4 bases and J by 3 bases, leaving 7 bases between them. The CDR3 loop reads CASSPLYTEAFF. CDR3 bases: TGTGCCAGCAGCCCCTTATACACTGAAGCTTTCTTT.

The genes are TRBV30 and TRBJ1-2, with D perhaps matching TRBD1 (5 bases). Germline lookup yields CDR1 GTSNPN and CDR2 SVGIG (reference sequence). V was clipped by 8 bases and J by 3 bases, with 10 bases between them. The CDR3 spans 11 residues. The CDR3 nucleotides read TGTGCCGTCGGGACTCACTATGGCTACACCTTC. The encoded protein is CAVGTHYGYTF. The full variable domain, in which reference TRBV30 and TRBJ1-2 provide the parts outside the CDR3, is SQTIHQWPATLVQPVGSPLSLECTVEGTSNPNLYWYRQAAGRGLQLLFYSVGIGQISSEVPQNLSASRPQDRQFILSSKKLLLSDSGFYLCAVGTHYGYTFGSGTRLTVV.

There are a few counts of this clone. The genes are TRBV29-1 and TRBJ2-3, with D perhaps TRBD2 (6 bases). V lost 3 bases and J 3 bases, leaving 13 bases between the germline ends. The CDR3 is 14 residues long. CDR1 and CDR2 from the germline V gene are SQVTM and ANQGSEA. The CDR3 reads CSVDAGLATDTQYF. CDR3 nucleotide sequence: TGCAGCGTTGACGCGGGGTTGGCGACAGATACGCAGTATTTT.

V usage is TRBV4-1 and J usage is TRBJ2-1, with unresolved D. Germline lookup yields CDR1 MGHRA and CDR2 YSYEKL. This CDR3 is built from 15 residues. V lost 0 bases and J lost 7, with 13 bases in between. The CDR3 loop reads CASSQEGPRRNEQFF. CDR3 nucleotides: TGCGCCAGCAGCCAAGAAGGTCCACGAAGGAATGAGCAGTTCTTC.

The genes are TRBV6-5 and TRBJ2-2, with TRBD1 identical over 9 bases. V shed 4 bases, J shed 4 bases, and the junction held 4 bases outside the gene matches. The CDR3 totals 15 residues. Per the germline V gene, CDR1 is MNHEY and CDR2 is SVGAGI. For the CDR3, the DNA is TGTGCCAGCAGTTTGGGACAGGGAGTCACCGGGGAGCTGTTTTTT. Encoded protein: CASSLGQGVTGELFF.

DNA for the CDR3: TGCAGCGTTGACGGACAGGGCACAGATACGCAGTATTTT. Its translation: CSVDGQGTDTQYF. The J gene is TRBJ2-3, the V gene TRBV29-1, with 7 bases matching TRBD1. Germline V CDR1 and CDR2: SQVTM, ANQGSEA. The CDR3 spans 13 residues. Trimming cost V 3 bases and J 1 base; bases outside gene matches: 1.

The V call is TRBV9, the J call TRBJ1-3; no firm D call. Germline V lookup: CDR1 SGDLS, CDR2 YYNGEE. This CDR3 region has 16 residues. Between the trimmed V and J ends, which lost 0 bases and 4 bases, there was a span of 14 bases. For the CDR3, the DNA is TGTGCCAGCAGCGTAGAGTCCGCCGGAGGGGGAAACACCATATATTTT. It is translated as CASSVESAGGGNTIYF.

Concerning this clone: The missing conserved phenylalanine or tryptophan at the end of this CDR3 makes a read error likely. It is unclear where the CDR3 begins or ends on the DNA, so no DNA is shown, and the CDR3 is as TCRdb lists it. The V call is TRBV30, the J call TRBJ2-7; TRBD2 reflects the table's D call only, with no check against the DNA. In germline, CDR1 is GTSNPN, CDR2 SVGIG (reference sequence). The CDR3 is 10 residues long, ends included. This chain's CDR3 is CAWSVPRKRS.

The chain carries TRBV7-9 and TRBJ1-5; D unresolved. V gave up 0 bases and J gave up 3 bases, with 6 bases separating them. Germline values: CDR1 SEHNR, CDR2 FQNEAQ (reference sequence). The CDR3 has 14 amino acids. In DNA form, the CDR3 reads TGTGCCAGCAGCTTAGCAGGGTACAATCAGCCCCAGCATTTT. This codes for CASSLAGYNQPQHF.

The chain recombines TRBV6-5 with TRBJ1-1; D might be TRBD1 (5 bases). The germline V and J ends were trimmed by 0 bases and 8 bases, with 7 bases remaining between them. Germline-derived CDR1 and CDR2 are MNHEY and SVGAGI. The CDR3 sequence is 12 residues long. The CDR3 DNA follows: TGTGCCAGCAGTTACTCAGGGGCAGAAGCTTTCTTT. This encodes CASSYSGAEAFF.

This clone was seen repeatedly, ten times or more. V is TRBV6-6 and J is TRBJ2-5; D unresolved. From germline, CDR1 is MNHNY and CDR2 SVGAGI (reference sequence). V shed 7 bases and J shed 0 bases, with 15 bases lying between them. The CDR3 totals 15 residues. The CDR3 DNA follows: TGTGCCAGCACCAACCGTGAAGGATACCAAGAGACCCAGTACTTC. Translating gives CASTNREGYQETQYF.

V and J are TRBV7-9 and TRBJ2-7, with TRBD1 identical over 8 bases. CDR1 SEHNR and CDR2 FQNEAQ come from the germline V gene (reference sequence). The CDR3 runs 16 residues. V shed 0 bases, J shed 5 bases, and the junction held 9 bases outside the gene matches. The CDR3 DNA reads TGTGCCAGCAGCTTAGCAAAACGGGACAGGCACCACGAGCAGTACTTC. Translation: CASSLAKRDRHHEQYF.

This chain connects TRBV27 to TRBJ2-1, with TRBD2 identical over 7 bases. CDR3 size: 14 residues. Germline assignment: CDR1 MNHEY and CDR2 SMNVEV (reference sequence). Trimming took 3 bases from V and 2 from J; bases not matched to a gene: 1. The CDR3 DNA follows: TGTGCCAGCAGTTTCCGGGGGGCCTACAATGAGCAGTTCTTC. The encoded protein is CASSFRGAYNEQFF.

The chain has TRBV6-5 and TRBJ2-5; D unclear. In germline, CDR1 is MNHEY, CDR2 SVGAGI. The length of the CDR3 is 14 residues. V was pared by 2 bases and J by 2 bases, with 9 bases between. The CDR3 region is CASSYTGRQETQYF. CDR3 bases: TGTGCCAGCAGTTACACCGGCAGACAAGAGACCCAGTACTTC.

This clone was observed a handful of times. V gene TRBV29-1 combines with J gene TRBJ2-1; 7 bases line up with TRBD2. Germline V gene lookup returns CDR1 SQVTM and CDR2 ANQGSEA. V lost 6 bases and J lost 4; bases outside the gene matches: 12. CDR3 length equals 15 residues. DNA for the CDR3: TGCAGCGTGCCCGGCCTGGGGGGGACTTACAATGAGCAGTTCTTC. It codes for CSVPGLGGTYNEQFF.